A single sample is the source of the 4 T cell receptor beta chains below, sequenced in a study of T cell responses to AZD1222 COVID-19 vaccine. The data were produced by immunoSEQ multiplex PCR, yet TCRdb's version contains in-frame clones alone and is incomplete. The table lists roughly 100,000 clones, nearly 95% of them singletons, with less than 5% in the top ten. Sequenced material: peripheral blood, taken on day 0 of AZD1222 vaccination. The receptors originated from an adult in good health.

The gene calls are TRBV30 and TRBJ2-3; 11 nucleotides align to TRBD2. Germline loops: CDR1 GTSNPN, CDR2 SVGIG (reference sequence). The CDR3 sequence is 16 residues long. V dropped 2 bases and J dropped 9; count of bases not matched to a gene: 13. CDR3 DNA: TGTGCCTGGAGTCCTCAACTAGCGGGAGCTCATGAGACGCAGTATTTT. It encodes CAWSPQLAGAHETQYF.

This clone showed up just once. The rearrangement links TRBV7-3 to TRBJ2-1, with D hard to call. The germline V gene has CDR1 SGHTA and CDR2 FQGTGA. Trimming shortened V by 5 bases and J by 5 bases, and 22 bases separated the two germline ends. CDR3 length equals 17 residues. CDR3 residues: CASSNPRWAQNDNEQFF. The CDR3 nucleotides are TGTGCCAGCAGCAACCCCCGGTGGGCGCAAAACGACAATGAGCAGTTCTTC.

This chain connects TRBV27 to TRBJ1-2; D possibly corresponds to TRBD1 (5 bases). The V and J ends lost 6 bases and 8 bases respectively, with 22 bases between them. The CDR3 spans 15 residues. The germline V gene encodes CDR1 MNHEY and CDR2 SMNVEV (reference sequence). Here the CDR3 reads CASSRSGGSLTGYTF. As DNA, the CDR3 is TGTGCCAGCAGCCGATCGGGGGGGAGTTTGACGGGCTACACCTTC.

A remark on this clone: In the same sample, other DNA sequences code for this CDR3. The chain employs TRBV18 and TRBJ2-1; D perhaps matches TRBD2 (6 bases). CDR3 size: 12 residues. CDR1 KGHSH and CDR2 LQKENI come from the germline V gene. Trimming pared 3 bases from V and 7 bases from J, leaving 7 bases between. CDR3: CASSPTSNEQFF. The CDR3 DNA sequence: TGTGCCAGCTCACCGACTAGTAATGAGCAGTTCTTC.